This T cell receptor (beta chain) was obtained from a study of blood T cell repertoires in COVID-19. Study context: Acute-phase and convalescent COVID-19 samples originated in the United States, Italy and Spain. In each case, the material was cDNA or gDNA derived from T cells, B-cell-depleted T cells, or PBMCs.

With 11 bases clipped from V and 3 bases from J, the junction kept 6 bases outside the gene matches. The CDR3 runs to 13 residues. Germline CDR1 and CDR2: ENHRY and SYGVKD. Authors' analysis steps: Amplification of reference gene primers provided the estimated nucleated cell counts. TCRdb keeps only in-frame clones here, not all; method: immunoSEQ multiplex PCR. From that table come the V and J calls and clone size; the DNA was used to work out D and trimming. The profile covers around 150,000 clones, with around 82% appearing a single time and 3.5% to 4.5% taken by the ten largest. This clonotype was sampled from a woman aged 60-75 years with acute or convalescent COVID-19. This chain connects TRBV10-3 to TRBJ2-1, with 8 bases identical to TRBD2. The sample taken for sequencing was peripheral blood. The CDR3 sequence is CAVTGTSYNEQFF. CDR3 sequence (DNA): TGTGCCGTTACCGGGACTAGCTACAATGAGCAGTTCTTC.